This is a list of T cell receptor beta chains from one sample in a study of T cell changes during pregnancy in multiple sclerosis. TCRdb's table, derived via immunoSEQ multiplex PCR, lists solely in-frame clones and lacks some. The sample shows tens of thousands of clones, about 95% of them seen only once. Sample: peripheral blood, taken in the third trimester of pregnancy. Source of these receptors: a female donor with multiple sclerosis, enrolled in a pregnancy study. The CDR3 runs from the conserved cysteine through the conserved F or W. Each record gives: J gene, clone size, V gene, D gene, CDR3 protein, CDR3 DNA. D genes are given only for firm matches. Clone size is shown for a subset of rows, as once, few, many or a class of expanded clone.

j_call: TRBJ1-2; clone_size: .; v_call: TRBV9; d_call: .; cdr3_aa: CASSASKQPRAYGYTF; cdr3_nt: TGTGCCAGCAGCGCCAGCAAACAGCCGAGGGCATATGGCTACACCTTC
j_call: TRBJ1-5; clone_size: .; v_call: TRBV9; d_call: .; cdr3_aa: CASTPGADPNQPQHF; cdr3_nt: TGTGCCAGCACCCCGGGAGCCGACCCTAATCAGCCCCAGCATTTT
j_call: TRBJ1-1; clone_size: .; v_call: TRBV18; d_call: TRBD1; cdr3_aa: CASSVGTGNTEAFF; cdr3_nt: TGTGCCAGCTCAGTCGGGACAGGGAACACTGAAGCTTTCTTT
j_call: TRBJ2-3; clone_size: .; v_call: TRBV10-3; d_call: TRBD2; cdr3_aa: CAITRSPGGQDTQYF; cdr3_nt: TGTGCCATCACCCGTTCCCCGGGGGGGCAAGATACGCAGTATTTT
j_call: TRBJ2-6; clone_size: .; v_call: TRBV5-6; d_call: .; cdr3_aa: CASSPFGRAGANVLTF; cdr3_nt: TGTGCCAGCAGCCCGTTTGGGCGGGCAGGGGCCAACGTCCTGACTTTC
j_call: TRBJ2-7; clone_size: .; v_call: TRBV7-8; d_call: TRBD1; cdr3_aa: CASSPRVRDRVHEQYF; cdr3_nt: TGTGCCAGCAGCCCCCGGGTTCGGGACAGGGTACACGAGCAGTACTTC
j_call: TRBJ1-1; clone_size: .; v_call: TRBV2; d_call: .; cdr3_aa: CASSFGGAFF; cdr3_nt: TGTGCCAGCAGTTTCGGAGGGGCTTTCTTT
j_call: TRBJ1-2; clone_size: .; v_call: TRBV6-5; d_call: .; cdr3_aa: CASTYGVLGGYTF; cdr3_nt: TGTGCCAGCACCTACGGGGTATTGGGCGGCTACACCTTC
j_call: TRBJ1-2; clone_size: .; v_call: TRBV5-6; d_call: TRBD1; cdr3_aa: CASSLDYRGGYGYTF; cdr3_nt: TGTGCCAGCAGCTTGGACTACAGGGGTGGGTATGGCTACACCTTC
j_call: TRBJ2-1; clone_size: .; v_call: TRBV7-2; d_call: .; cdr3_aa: CASWGPHTTYNEQFF; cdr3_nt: TGTGCCAGCTGGGGGCCACATACTACCTACAATGAGCAGTTCTTC
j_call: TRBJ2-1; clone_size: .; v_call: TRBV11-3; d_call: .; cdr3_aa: CASSLGQGVYEQFF; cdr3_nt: TGTGCCAGCAGCTTAGGCCAGGGTGTTTATGAGCAGTTCTTC
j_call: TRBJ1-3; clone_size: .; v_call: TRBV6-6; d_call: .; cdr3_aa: CASRGPSGNTIYF; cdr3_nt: TGTGCCAGCAGGGGGCCCTCTGGAAACACCATATATTTT
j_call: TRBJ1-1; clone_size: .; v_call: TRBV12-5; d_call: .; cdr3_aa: CASGFGQLGDEAFF; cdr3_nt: TGTGCTAGTGGTTTTGGACAATTAGGGGATGAAGCTTTCTTT
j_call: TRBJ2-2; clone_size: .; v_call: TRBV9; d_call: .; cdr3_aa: CASAGSTGELFF; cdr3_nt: TGTGCCAGCGCAGGCTCCACCGGGGAGCTGTTTTTT
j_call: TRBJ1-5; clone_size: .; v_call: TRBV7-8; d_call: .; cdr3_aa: CASMPRAGKSNQPQHF; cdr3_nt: TGTGCCAGCATGCCCCGAGCAGGGAAGAGCAATCAGCCCCAGCATTTT
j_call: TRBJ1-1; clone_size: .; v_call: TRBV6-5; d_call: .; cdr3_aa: CASRSTGNTEAFF; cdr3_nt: TGTGCCAGCAGATCTACAGGGAACACTGAAGCTTTCTTT
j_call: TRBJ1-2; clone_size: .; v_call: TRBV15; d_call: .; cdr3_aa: CATSRDGYVRGDYGYTF; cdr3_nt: TGTGCCACCAGCAGAGATGGGTATGTCCGGGGTGACTATGGCTACACCTTC
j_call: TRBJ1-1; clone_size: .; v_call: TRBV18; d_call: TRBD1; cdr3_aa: CASSPPFRGRGKVTEAFF; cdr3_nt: TGTGCCAGCTCACCACCCTTCAGGGGGCGGGGGAAGGTCACTGAAGCTTTCTTT
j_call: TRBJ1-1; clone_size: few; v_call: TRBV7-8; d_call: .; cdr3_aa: CASSRGGTEAFF; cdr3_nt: TGTGCCAGCAGCCGAGGTGGTACTGAAGCTTTCTTT
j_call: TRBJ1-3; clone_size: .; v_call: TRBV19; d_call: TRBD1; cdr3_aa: CASSISGTAGNTIYF; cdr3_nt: TGTGCCAGTAGTATATCAGGGACAGCCGGAAACACCATATATTTT
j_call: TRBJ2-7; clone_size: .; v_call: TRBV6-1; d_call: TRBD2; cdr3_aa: CASSETLAGNYEQYF; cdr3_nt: TGTGCCAGCAGTGAAACACTAGCGGGGAACTACGAGCAGTACTTC
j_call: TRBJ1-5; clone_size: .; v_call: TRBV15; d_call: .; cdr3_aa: CATADGSVSNQPQHF; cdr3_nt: TGTGCCACCGCAGACGGGTCGGTTAGCAATCAGCCCCAGCATTTT
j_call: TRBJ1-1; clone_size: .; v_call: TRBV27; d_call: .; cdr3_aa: CASSLSTETEAFF; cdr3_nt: TGTGCCAGCAGTTTATCGACGGAGACTGAAGCTTTCTTT
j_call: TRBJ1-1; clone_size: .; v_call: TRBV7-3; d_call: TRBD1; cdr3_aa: CASSSQGASTEAFF; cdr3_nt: TGTGCCAGCAGCTCACAGGGGGCGAGCACTGAAGCTTTCTTT
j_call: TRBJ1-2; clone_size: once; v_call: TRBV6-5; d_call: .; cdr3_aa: CASSYSAGEKGYGYTF; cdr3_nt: TGTGCCAGCAGTTACTCGGCAGGGGAGAAGGGCTATGGCTACACCTTC
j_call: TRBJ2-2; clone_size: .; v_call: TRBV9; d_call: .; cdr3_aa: CASSQRTDANTGELFF; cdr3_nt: TGTGCCAGCAGCCAACGGACAGACGCGAACACCGGGGAGCTGTTTTTT
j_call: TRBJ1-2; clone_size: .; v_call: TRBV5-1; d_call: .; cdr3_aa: CASSLGTDSIYGYTF; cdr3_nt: TGCGCCAGCAGCTTGGGAACGGACAGCATCTATGGCTACACCTTC
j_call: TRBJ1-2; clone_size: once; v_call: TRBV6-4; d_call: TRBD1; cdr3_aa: CASSPTGVNGYTF; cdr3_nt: TGTGCCAGCAGCCCGACAGGGGTCAACGGCTACACCTTC
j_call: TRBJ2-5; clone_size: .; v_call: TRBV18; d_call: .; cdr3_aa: CASSPDRETQYF; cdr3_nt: TGTGCCAGCTCACCAGATCGGGAGACCCAGTACTTC
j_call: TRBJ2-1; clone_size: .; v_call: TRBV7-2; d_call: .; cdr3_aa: CASSFVRGSSYNEQFF; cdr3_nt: TGTGCCAGCAGCTTTGTTCGGGGGTCATCCTACAATGAGCAGTTCTTC
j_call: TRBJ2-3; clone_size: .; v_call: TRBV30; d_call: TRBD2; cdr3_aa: CAWSVEAGGTDTQYF; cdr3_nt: TGTGCCTGGAGTGTTGAGGCGGGGGGGACAGATACGCAGTATTTT
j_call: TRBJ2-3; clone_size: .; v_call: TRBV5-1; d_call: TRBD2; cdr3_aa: CASSSGLAGGTSTDTQYF; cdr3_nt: TGCGCCAGCAGTTCGGGACTAGCGGGGGGCACTAGCACAGATACGCAGTATTTT
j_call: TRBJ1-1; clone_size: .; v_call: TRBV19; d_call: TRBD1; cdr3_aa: CASSAMDREDTEAFF; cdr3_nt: TGTGCCAGTAGCGCCATGGACAGGGAAGACACTGAAGCTTTCTTT
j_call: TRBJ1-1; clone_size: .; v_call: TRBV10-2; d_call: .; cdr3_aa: CASRSTDRTEAFF; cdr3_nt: TGCGCCAGCAGGAGTACTGACAGGACTGAAGCTTTCTTT
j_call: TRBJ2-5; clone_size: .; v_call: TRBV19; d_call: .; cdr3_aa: CASSYARKQETQYF; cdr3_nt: TGTGCCAGTAGTTATGCCAGAAAGCAAGAGACCCAGTACTTC
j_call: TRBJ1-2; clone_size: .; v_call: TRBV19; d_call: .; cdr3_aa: CASSIDRDYGYTF; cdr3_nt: TGTGCCAGTAGTATAGACAGGGACTATGGCTACACCTTC
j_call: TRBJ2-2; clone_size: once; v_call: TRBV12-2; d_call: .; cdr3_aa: CASRTGTGDSGELFF; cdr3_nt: TGTGCAAGTCGTACCGGGACAGGGGACTCCGGGGAGCTGTTTTTT
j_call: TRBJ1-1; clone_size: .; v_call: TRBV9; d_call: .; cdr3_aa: CASSRGRVGTEAFF; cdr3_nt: TGTGCCAGCAGCCGTGGCAGGGTTGGTACTGAAGCTTTCTTT
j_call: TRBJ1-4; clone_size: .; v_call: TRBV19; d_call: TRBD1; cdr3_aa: CASSLQGATEKLFF; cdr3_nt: TGTGCCAGTAGTCTACAGGGGGCTACTGAAAAACTGTTTTTT
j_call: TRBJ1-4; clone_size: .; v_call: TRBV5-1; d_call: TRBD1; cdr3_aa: CASSWDRDSTNEKLFF; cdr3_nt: TGCGCCAGCAGCTGGGACAGGGATTCAACTAATGAAAAACTGTTTTTT